This TCR beta chain emerged from a study of T cell responses to AZD1222 COVID-19 vaccine. V dropped 0 bases and J dropped 5 bases, with 11 bases sitting between them. Germline V lookup: CDR1 GTSNPN, CDR2 SVGIG (reference sequence). This CDR3 has 14 residues. Only in-frame clones appear in the TCRdb table, and some are missing; sequencing was by immunoSEQ multiplex PCR. The table shows approximately 140,000 clones, with about 92% occurring only once. The input for sequencing was peripheral blood, taken 28 days after the second AZD1222 dose. This clonotype was sampled from an adult who received the AZD1222 COVID-19 vaccine. V is TRBV30 and J is TRBJ1-5, with D unclear. The CDR3 sequence is CAWSVLGYDQPQHF. The CDR3 DNA reads as TGTGCCTGGAGTGTACTGGGCTATGATCAGCCCCAGCATTTT.